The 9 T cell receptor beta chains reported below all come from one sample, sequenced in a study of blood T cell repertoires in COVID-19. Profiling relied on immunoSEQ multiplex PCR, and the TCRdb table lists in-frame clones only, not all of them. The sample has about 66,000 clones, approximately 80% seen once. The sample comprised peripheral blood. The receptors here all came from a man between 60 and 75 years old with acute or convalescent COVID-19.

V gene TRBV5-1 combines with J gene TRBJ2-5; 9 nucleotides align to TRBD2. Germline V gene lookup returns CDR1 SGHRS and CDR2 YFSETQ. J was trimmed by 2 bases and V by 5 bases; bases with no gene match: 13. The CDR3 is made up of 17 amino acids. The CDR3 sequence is CASSSGVAGDLQETQYF. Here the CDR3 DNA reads TGCGCCAGCAGTTCCGGGGTAGCGGGGGACTTACAAGAGACCCAGTACTTC.

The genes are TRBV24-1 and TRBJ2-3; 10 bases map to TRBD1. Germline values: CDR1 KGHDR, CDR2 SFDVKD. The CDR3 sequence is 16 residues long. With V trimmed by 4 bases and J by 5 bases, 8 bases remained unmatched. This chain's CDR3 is CATSDQWDRGGDTQYF. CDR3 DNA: TGTGCCACCAGTGACCAATGGGACAGGGGAGGAGATACGCAGTATTTT.

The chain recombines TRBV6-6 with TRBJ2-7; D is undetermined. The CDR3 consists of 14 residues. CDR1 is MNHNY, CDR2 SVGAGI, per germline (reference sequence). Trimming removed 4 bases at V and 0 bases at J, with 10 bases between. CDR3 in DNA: TGTGCCAGCAGTTCCCAACAGAGCTCCTACGAGCAGTACTTC. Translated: CASSSQQSSYEQYF.

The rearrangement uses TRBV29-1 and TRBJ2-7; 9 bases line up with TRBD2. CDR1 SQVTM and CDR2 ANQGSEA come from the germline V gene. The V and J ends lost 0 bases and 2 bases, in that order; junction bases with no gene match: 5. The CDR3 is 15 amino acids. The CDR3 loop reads CSVEDLSGGPYEQYF. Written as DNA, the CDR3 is TGCAGCGTTGAAGATCTTAGCGGGGGACCCTACGAGCAGTACTTC.

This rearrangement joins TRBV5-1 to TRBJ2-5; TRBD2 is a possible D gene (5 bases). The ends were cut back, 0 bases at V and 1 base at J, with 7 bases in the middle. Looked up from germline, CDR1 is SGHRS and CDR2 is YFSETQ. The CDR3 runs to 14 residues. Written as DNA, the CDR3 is TGCGCCAGCAGCTTGGGAGGGCCCCAAGAGACCCAGTACTTC. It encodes CASSLGGPQETQYF.

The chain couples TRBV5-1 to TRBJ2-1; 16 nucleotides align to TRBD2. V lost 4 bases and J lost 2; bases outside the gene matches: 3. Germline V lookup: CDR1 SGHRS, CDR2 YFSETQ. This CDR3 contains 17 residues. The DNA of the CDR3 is TGCGCCAGCAGCGACGGGACTAGCGGGGGGGCCTACAATGAGCAGTTCTTC. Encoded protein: CASSDGTSGGAYNEQFF.

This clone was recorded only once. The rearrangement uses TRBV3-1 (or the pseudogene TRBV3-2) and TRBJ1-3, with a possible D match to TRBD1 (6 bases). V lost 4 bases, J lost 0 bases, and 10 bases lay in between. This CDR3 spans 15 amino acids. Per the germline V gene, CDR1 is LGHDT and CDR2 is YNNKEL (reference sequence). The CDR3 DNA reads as TGTGCCAGCAGCCTAGGACAGATCTCTGGAAACACCATATATTTT. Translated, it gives CASSLGQISGNTIYF.

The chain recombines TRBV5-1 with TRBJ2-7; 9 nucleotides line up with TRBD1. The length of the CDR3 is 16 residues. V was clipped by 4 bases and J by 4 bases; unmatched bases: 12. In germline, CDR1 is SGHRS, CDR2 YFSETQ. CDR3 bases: TGCGCCAGCAGCCCCGCCCCGGGACAGGGCTTATACGAGCAGTACTTC. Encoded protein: CASSPAPGQGLYEQYF.

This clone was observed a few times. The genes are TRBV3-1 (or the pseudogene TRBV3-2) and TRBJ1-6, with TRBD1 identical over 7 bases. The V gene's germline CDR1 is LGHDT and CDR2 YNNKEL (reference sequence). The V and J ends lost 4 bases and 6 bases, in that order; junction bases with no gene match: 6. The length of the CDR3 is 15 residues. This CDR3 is CASSPPGQINSPLHF. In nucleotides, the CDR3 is TGTGCCAGCAGCCCACCGGGACAGATTAATTCACCCCTCCACTTT.